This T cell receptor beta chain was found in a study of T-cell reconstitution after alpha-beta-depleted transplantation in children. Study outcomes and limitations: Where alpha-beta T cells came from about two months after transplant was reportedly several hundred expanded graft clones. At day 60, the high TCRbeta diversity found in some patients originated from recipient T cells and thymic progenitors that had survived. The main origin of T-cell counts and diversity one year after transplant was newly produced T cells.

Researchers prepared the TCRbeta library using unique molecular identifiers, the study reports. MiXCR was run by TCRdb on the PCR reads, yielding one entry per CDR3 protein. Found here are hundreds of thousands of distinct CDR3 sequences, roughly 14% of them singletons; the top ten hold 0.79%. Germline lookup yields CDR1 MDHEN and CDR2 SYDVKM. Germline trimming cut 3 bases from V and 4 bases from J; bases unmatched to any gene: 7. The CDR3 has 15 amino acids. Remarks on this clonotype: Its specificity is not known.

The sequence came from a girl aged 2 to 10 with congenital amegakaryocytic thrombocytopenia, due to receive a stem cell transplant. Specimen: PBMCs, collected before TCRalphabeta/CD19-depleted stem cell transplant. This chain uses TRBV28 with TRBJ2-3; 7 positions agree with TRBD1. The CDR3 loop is CASSLRQGVADTQYF. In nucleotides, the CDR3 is TGTGCCAGCAGTTTGAGGCAGGGGGTGGCAGATACGCAGTATTTT.